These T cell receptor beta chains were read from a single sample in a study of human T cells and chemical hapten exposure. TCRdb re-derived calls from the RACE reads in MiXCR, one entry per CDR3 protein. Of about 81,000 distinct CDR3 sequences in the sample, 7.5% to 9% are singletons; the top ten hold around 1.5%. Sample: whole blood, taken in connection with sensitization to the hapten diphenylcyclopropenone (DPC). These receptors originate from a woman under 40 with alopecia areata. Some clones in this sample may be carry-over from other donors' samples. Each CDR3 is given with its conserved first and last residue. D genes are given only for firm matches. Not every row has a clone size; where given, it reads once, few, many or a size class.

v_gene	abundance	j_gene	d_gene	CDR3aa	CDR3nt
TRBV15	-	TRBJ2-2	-	CATSRGGVRTGELFF	TGTGCCACCAGCCGTGGCGGGGTGCGCACCGGGGAGCTGTTTTTT
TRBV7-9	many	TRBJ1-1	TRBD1	CASSLPPRQGAALNTEAFF	TGTGCCAGCAGCTTACCCCCTCGACAGGGCGCGGCATTGAACACTGAAGCTTTCTTT
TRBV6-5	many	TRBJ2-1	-	CASSLQGVYNEQFF	TGTGCCAGCAGTCTTCAAGGGGTCTACAATGAGCAGTTCTTC
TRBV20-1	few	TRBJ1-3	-	CSASDRNSGNTIYF	TGCAGTGCTTCGGACCGGAACTCTGGAAACACCATATATTTT
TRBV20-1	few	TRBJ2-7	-	CSAYYSISYEQYF	TGCAGTGCTTATTACTCTATCTCCTACGAGCAGTACTTC
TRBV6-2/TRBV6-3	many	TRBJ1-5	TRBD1	CASSYLRTGHQPQHF	TGTGCCAGCAGTTATCTGAGGACAGGGCATCAGCCCCAGCATTTT
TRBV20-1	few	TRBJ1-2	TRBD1	CSARGQYYGYTF	TGCAGTGCTAGGGGACAGTACTATGGCTACACCTTC
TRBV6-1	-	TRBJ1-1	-	CASSEALGRGITEAFF	TGTGCCAGCAGTGAAGCTCTGGGCAGGGGTATCACTGAAGCTTTCTTT
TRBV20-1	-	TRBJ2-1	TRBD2	CSAIHGGSGGAGSYNEQFF	TGCAGTGCTATCCACGGGGGTAGCGGGGGGGCTGGGTCCTACAATGAGCAGTTCTTC
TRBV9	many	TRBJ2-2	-	CASSGVRTGELFF	TGTGCCAGCAGCGGGGTGAGAACCGGGGAGCTGTTTTTT
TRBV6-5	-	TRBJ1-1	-	CASSYIGENTEAFF	TGTGCCAGCAGTTACATAGGGGAGAACACTGAAGCTTTCTTT
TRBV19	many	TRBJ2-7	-	CASMDPLYEQYF	TGTGCCAGTATGGATCCACTGTACGAGCAGTACTTC
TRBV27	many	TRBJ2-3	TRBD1	CASSSRRGGPTPSTDTQYF	TGTGCCAGCAGTTCGCGGCGAGGGGGCCCGACCCCTAGCACAGATACGCAGTATTTT
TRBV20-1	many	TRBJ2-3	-	CSATVSGAEQSTDTQYF	TGCAGTGCTACAGTTTCAGGGGCAGAGCAGAGCACAGATACGCAGTATTTT
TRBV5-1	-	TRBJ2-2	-	CASSHVQDTGELFF	TGCGCCAGCAGCCACGTGCAGGACACCGGGGAGCTGTTTTTT
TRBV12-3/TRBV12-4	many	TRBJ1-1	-	CASSSDGPEAFF	TGTGCCAGCAGTTCGGATGGGCCTGAAGCTTTCTTT
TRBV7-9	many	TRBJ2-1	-	CASSLATRHSYNEQFF	TGTGCCAGCAGCTTGGCTACACGACACTCCTACAATGAGCAGTTCTTC
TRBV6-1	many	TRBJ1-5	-	CASRDLLDQPQHF	TGTGCCAGCAGGGATCTTCTGGATCAGCCCCAGCATTTT
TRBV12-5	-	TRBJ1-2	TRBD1	CASGLEVRQGARRSF	TGTGCTAGTGGTTTGGAAGTGAGACAGGGGGCGCGGAGAAGCTTC
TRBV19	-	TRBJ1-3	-	CASSSVDGGNTIYF	TGTGCCAGTAGTTCCGTGGACGGCGGAAACACCATATATTTT
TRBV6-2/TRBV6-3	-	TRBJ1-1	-	CASRVTWNNLNTEAFF	TGTGCCAGCAGAGTCACCTGGAACAACCTGAACACTGAAGCTTTCTTT